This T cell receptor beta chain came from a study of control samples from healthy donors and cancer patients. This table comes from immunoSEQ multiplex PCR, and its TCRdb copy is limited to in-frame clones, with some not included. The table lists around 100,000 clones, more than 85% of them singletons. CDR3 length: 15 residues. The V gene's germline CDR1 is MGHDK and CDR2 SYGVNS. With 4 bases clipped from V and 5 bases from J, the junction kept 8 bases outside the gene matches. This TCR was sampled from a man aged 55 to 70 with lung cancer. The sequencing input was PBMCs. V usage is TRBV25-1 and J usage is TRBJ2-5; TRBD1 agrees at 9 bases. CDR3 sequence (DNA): TGTGCCAGCAGTGCCCAACAGGGGGCGGAGGAGACCCAGTACTTC. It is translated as CASSAQQGAEETQYF. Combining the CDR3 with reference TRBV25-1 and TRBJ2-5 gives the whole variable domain EADIYQTPRYLVIGTGKKITLECSQTMGHDKMYWYQQDPGMELHLIHYSYGVNSTEKGDLSSESTVSRIRTEHFPLTLESARPSHTSQYLCASSAQQGAEETQYFGPGTRLLVL.